Below are 29 T cell receptor beta chains sequenced from a single sample in a study of blood T cell repertoires in COVID-19. Here immunoSEQ multiplex PCR was the method, and the copy in TCRdb shows in-frame clones only, minus some. The table lists approximately 280,000 clones, 87% of them singletons, with 6% to 7% in the top ten. The specimen sequenced was PBMCs or T cells enriched from blood (not recorded which). Receptor source: a woman aged 40 to 50 who had recovered from COVID-19.

Only one count was recorded for this clone. J is TRBJ2-1 and V is TRBV6-4, with 10 nucleotides matching TRBD2. The length of the CDR3 is 15 residues. Germline V CDR1 and CDR2: MRHNA, SNTAGT. The V gene end was trimmed by 6 bases and the J gene end by 10 bases; junction bases not matched to a gene: 12. CDR3 nucleotides: TGTGCCAGCAGCAACGAACTAGCGGGACAACACGAGCAGTTCTTC. Protein product: CASSNELAGQHEQFF.

V usage is TRBV24-1 and J usage is TRBJ2-5; TRBD1 aligns across 8 bases. V shed 3 bases, J shed 5 bases, and the junction held 4 bases outside the gene matches. The germline V gene has CDR1 KGHDR and CDR2 SFDVKD. There are 14 residues in the CDR3. CDR3 amino acids: CATSDGDRMETQYF. The CDR3 bases are TGTGCCACCAGTGATGGGGACAGGATGGAGACCCAGTACTTC.

This clone was seen at least ten times. The V call is TRBV7-2, the J call TRBJ2-5, with a possible D match to TRBD2 (5 bases). The CDR3 is 13 residues long. Trimming left V 5 bases short and J 1 base short, with 8 bases between. Looked up from germline, CDR1 is SGHTA and CDR2 is FQGNSA. In DNA, the CDR3 is TGTGCCAGCAGCATACTAGTCCAAGAGACCCAGTACTTC. This translates into CASSILVQETQYF.

The chain carries TRBV2 and TRBJ2-5; perhaps TRBD2 as D (6 bases). The CDR3 length is 13 residues. Germline loops: CDR1 SNHLY, CDR2 FYNNEI. V dropped 6 bases and J dropped 2 bases, with 10 bases sitting between them. In nucleotides, the CDR3 is TGTGCCAGCAGCCGGACTATGCAAGAGACCCAGTACTTC. Translated: CASSRTMQETQYF.

This clone was seen ten or more times. The rearrangement joins TRBV28 to TRBJ2-3; 15 bases fit TRBD2. V lost 6 bases, J lost 4 bases, and 14 bases stayed unmatched. The V gene's germline CDR1 is MDHEN and CDR2 SYDVKM. The CDR3 has 19 residues. The CDR3 spells CASSDPGLAGGGAPDTQYF. The CDR3 nucleotides are TGTGCCAGCAGCGACCCGGGACTAGCGGGAGGAGGGGCCCCAGATACGCAGTATTTT.

This clone appeared once. Here the CDR3 reads CASSPRVGGGYGYTF. In DNA, the CDR3 is TGTGCCAGCAGCCCAAGGGTAGGGGGTGGCTATGGCTACACCTTC. V usage is TRBV7-9 and J usage is TRBJ1-2; maybe TRBD1 (6 bases). CDR3 length equals 15 residues. The ends were cut back, 5 bases at V and 4 bases at J, with 17 bases in the middle. Germline CDR1 is SEHNR and CDR2 is FQNEAQ (reference sequence).

A note on this clone: A read error may account for a junction end that differs from germline. The V gene is TRBV24-1, the J gene TRBJ1-6; D uncertain. CDR1 is KGHDR, CDR2 SFDVKD, per germline. The CDR3 consists of 16 residues. CDR3 loop: CATSALHSYPDSPLHF. The DNA of the CDR3 is TGTGCCACCAGTGCTTTGCACAGTTACCCTGATTCACCCCTCCACTTT.

The genes are TRBV5-1 and TRBJ1-1; the D gene is possibly TRBD1 (5 bases). V was trimmed by 2 bases and J by 3 bases, leaving 8 bases between them. CDR1 is SGHRS, CDR2 YFSETQ, per germline. CDR3 length: 13 amino acids. The CDR3 DNA sequence: TGCGCCAGCAGCTTTGGGGCCGACACTGAAGCTTTCTTT. Encoded protein: CASSFGADTEAFF.

J is TRBJ2-7 and V is TRBV6-2 or TRBV6-3; TRBD2 might be the D (7 bases). Germline CDR1 reads MNHEY; CDR2 reads SVGEGT. The V gene lost 2 bases and the J gene lost 0 bases, with 20 bases spanning the gap. CDR3 length: 18 amino acids. The CDR3 coding sequence is TGTGCCAGCAGTTACCCCGCTGGAGGGGGGGGTTACTCCTACGAGCAGTACTTC. Its translation: CASSYPAGGGGYSYEQYF.

As for this clone: Other DNA sequences in this sample translate to the same CDR3. V is TRBV11-2 and J is TRBJ2-1; no clear D gene. Trimming cost V 1 base and J 7 bases, with 2 bases left between them. Germline V CDR1 and CDR2: SGHAT, FQNNGV. This CDR3 region has 11 residues. The CDR3 protein is CASSLANEQFF. The CDR3 DNA reads TGTGCCAGCAGCTTAGCTAATGAGCAGTTCTTC.

The V and J genes are TRBV3-1 (or the pseudogene TRBV3-2) and TRBJ1-6; 8 nucleotides line up with TRBD1. The CDR3 is made up of 16 amino acids. Per germline, CDR1 LGHDT and CDR2 YNNKEL (reference sequence). With 3 bases clipped from V and 5 bases from J, the junction kept 6 bases outside the gene matches. In DNA form, the CDR3 reads TGTGCCAGCAGCCAGACAGGGGCGAGGGATAATTCACCCCTCCACTTT. Translated, it gives CASSQTGARDNSPLHF.

The chain is built from TRBV24-1 and TRBJ2-2; perhaps TRBD1 as D (7 bases). Looked up from germline, CDR1 is KGHDR and CDR2 is SFDVKD. Trimming took 9 bases from V and 0 from J, leaving 19 bases between them. CDR3 length: 17 amino acids. The chain's CDR3 is CATARRGPKSNTGELFF. In DNA form, the CDR3 reads TGTGCCACCGCTCGGAGGGGGCCAAAATCGAACACCGGGGAGCTGTTTTTT.

The chain is built from TRBV11-2 and TRBJ1-5; 10 positions match TRBD1. The CDR3 sequence is 16 residues long. Per germline, CDR1 SGHAT and CDR2 FQNNGV. J lost 4 bases, V lost 3 bases, and 6 bases had no gene match. This chain's CDR3 is CASSLTGGNPNQPQHF. CDR3 DNA: TGTGCCAGCAGCTTGACAGGGGGCAATCCGAATCAGCCCCAGCATTTT.

The chain couples TRBV19 to TRBJ2-5; TRBD1 is a possible D gene (7 bases). The V gene's germline CDR1 is LNHDA and CDR2 SQIVND (reference sequence). This CDR3 is 13 amino acids long. V lost 7 bases and J 5 bases, leaving 14 bases between the germline ends. CDR3 sequence: CASKGGGVETQYF. The CDR3 DNA reads as TGTGCCAGTAAAGGAGGGGGCGTGGAGACCCAGTACTTC.

In DNA, the CDR3 is TGTGCCAGCAGCGCTTGGGGGGGGAATCAGCCCCAGCATTTT. Protein product: CASSAWGGNQPQHF. The chain recombines TRBV7-2 with TRBJ1-5, with D possibly TRBD1 on 5 matching bases. This CDR3 spans 14 amino acids. Germline V gene data show CDR1 as SGHTA and CDR2 as FQGNSA. Trimming removed 5 bases at V and 4 bases at J, with 12 bases between.

The chain links TRBV11-3 to TRBJ1-1, with a weak D call TRBD1 (5 bases). With 3 bases removed from V and 7 bases from J, the gap between germline ends came to 12 bases. The CDR3 is made up of 13 amino acids. Germline V CDR1 and CDR2: SGHNT, YENEEA. Written as DNA, the CDR3 is TGTGCCAGCAGCTTTGCTAGGGGAAGTGAAGCTTTCTTT. It codes for CASSFARGSEAFF.

The chain has TRBV19 and TRBJ2-1; 8 nucleotides agree with TRBD2. CDR1 and CDR2 from the germline V gene are LNHDA and SQIVND (reference sequence). CDR3 length: 15 amino acids. The V and J ends lost 5 bases and 7 bases, in that order; junction bases with no gene match: 10. The CDR3 region has the DNA TGTGCCAGTAGTCGCGGAAGCGGGAGTAATAATGAGCAGTTCTTC. This gives the protein CASSRGSGSNNEQFF.

The CDR3 loop is CAWSTGSAINNEQFF. The CDR3, as DNA: TGTGCCTGGAGTACCGGGAGTGCAATCAACAATGAGCAGTTCTTC. The V call is TRBV30, the J call TRBJ2-1, with TRBD2 as a possible D gene (6 bases). The V and J ends lost 2 bases and 5 bases respectively, with 16 bases between them. This CDR3 has 15 residues. CDR1 is GTSNPN, CDR2 SVGIG, per germline (reference sequence). Based on the CDR3 plus reference TRBV30 and TRBJ2-1, the full variable domain is SQTIHQWPATLVQPVGSPLSLECTVEGTSNPNLYWYRQAAGRGLQLLFYSVGIGQISSEVPQNLSASRPQDRQFILSSKKLLLSDSGFYLCAWSTGSAINNEQFFGPGTRLTVL.

The chain carries TRBV7-2 and TRBJ2-3; D might be TRBD2 (5 bases). Germline CDR1 and CDR2: SGHTA and FQGNSA. The CDR3 is made up of 13 amino acids. Trimming removed 5 bases from V and 4 bases from J, with 10 bases in between. The CDR3 DNA follows: TGTGCCAGCAGCGTGGTGAGGGCAGATACGCAGTATTTT. It translates to CASSVVRADTQYF.

This clone showed up just a few times. This sequence joins TRBV6-1 and TRBJ1-5; TRBD1 matches 7 bases. The junction had 6 bases not matched to a gene; V was cut back by 4 bases and J by 0 bases. The CDR3 contains 16 residues. Per germline, CDR1 MNHNS and CDR2 SASEGT. Written as DNA, the CDR3 is TGTGCCAGCAGTGCAACCGGGACAGATAGCAATCAGCCCCAGCATTTT. Amino acids: CASSATGTDSNQPQHF.

In this sample, this clone turned up a few times. J is TRBJ1-2 and V is TRBV18; a possible D gene is TRBD1 (6 bases). The CDR3 has 18 residues. Germline V gene data show CDR1 as KGHSH and CDR2 as LQKENI. V gave up 2 bases and J gave up 0 bases, with 19 bases separating them. CDR3 sequence (DNA): TGTGCCAGCTCACCAGGGCCCGCCAGGGACATAACTAACTATGGCTACACCTTC. This encodes CASSPGPARDITNYGYTF.

The gene calls are TRBV7-9 and TRBJ1-1; D is undetermined. This CDR3 has 12 amino acids. V was clipped by 3 bases and J by 6 bases, with 8 bases between them. In germline, CDR1 is SEHNR, CDR2 FQNEAQ (reference sequence). CDR3 coding DNA: TGTGCCAGCAGCTTGGGAGAACCTGAAGCTTTCTTT. Translating it yields CASSLGEPEAFF.

The chain couples TRBV5-5 to TRBJ2-7, with D possibly matching TRBD2 (5 bases). From germline, CDR1 is SGHKS and CDR2 YYEKEE (reference sequence). Trimming stripped 2 bases from V and 6 bases from J, with 12 bases between. CDR3 length equals 13 residues. CDR3 nucleotide sequence: TGTGCCAGCAGCTTCGGACGGGGTAGCGAGCAGTACTTC. This gives the protein CASSFGRGSEQYF.

Ten or more counts support this clone. The chain joins TRBV29-1 to TRBJ1-4, with 7 bases identical to TRBD1. This CDR3 comprises 13 residues. CDR1 and CDR2 (germline): SQVTM, ANQGSEA. V was clipped by 7 bases and J by 5 bases; unmatched bases: 7. The CDR3 DNA is TGCAGCGGCTACGACAGGGCGAATGAAAAACTGTTTTTT. Amino acid sequence: CSGYDRANEKLFF.

The chain has TRBV5-6 and TRBJ2-1; 9 bases line up with TRBD1. V shed 0 bases and J 7 bases; nucleotides not matched to a gene: 5. The CDR3 sequence is 15 residues long. Germline V gene data show CDR1 as SGHDT and CDR2 as YYEEEE. The CDR3 DNA follows: TGTGCCAGCAGCTTGGACAGGGGGCTGGGTAATGAGCAGTTCTTC. This sequence encodes CASSLDRGLGNEQFF.

The chain combines TRBV29-1 with TRBJ1-2, with TRBD1 matching over 7 bases. The CDR3 is 15 residues long. The V gene's germline CDR1 is SQVTM and CDR2 ANQGSEA. The V gene end was trimmed by 5 bases and the J gene end by 8 bases; junction bases not matched to a gene: 17. The DNA of the CDR3 is TGCAGCGTTACCACCTTAGGGACAGCTACCCTAGGCTACACCTTC. Its translation is CSVTTLGTATLGYTF.

The V call is TRBV12-3 or TRBV12-4, the J call TRBJ2-4; tentative D call: TRBD2 (5 bases). This CDR3 spans 13 amino acids. The ends were cut back, 5 bases at V and 9 bases at J, with 14 bases in the middle. The CDR3 sequence is CASSLDIRGIQYF. CDR3 nucleotide sequence: TGTGCCAGCAGTCTTGACATCCGGGGCATTCAGTACTTC.

This sequence joins TRBV28 and TRBJ2-7; 7 bases line up with TRBD2. The germline gives CDR1 MDHEN, CDR2 SYDVKM. CDR3 size: 14 residues. V was clipped by 6 bases and J by 12 bases; unmatched bases: 17. The CDR3 bases are TGTGCCAGCAGGGTCCGAGGGACTACCGGGAGTCCGTACTTC. The encoded protein is CASRVRGTTGSPYF.

V usage is TRBV7-3 and J usage is TRBJ2-7; D remains unclear. Per the germline V gene, CDR1 is SGHTA and CDR2 is FQGTGA. V was shortened by 5 bases and J by 7 bases, with 21 bases between the two germline ends. The CDR3 is 15 residues long. For the CDR3, the DNA is TGTGCCAGCAGCGTTGACCCCTCTACAGCCCATGAGCAGTACTTC. Translating gives CASSVDPSTAHEQYF. The variable domain in full, completed from reference TRBV7-3 and TRBJ2-7, reads GAGVSQTPSNKVTEKGKYVELRCDPISGHTALYWYRQSLGQGPEFLIYFQGTGAADDSGLPNDRFFAVRPEGSVSTLKIQRTERGDSAVYLCASSVDPSTAHEQYFGPGTRLTVT.